One and the same sample provided the 11 T cell receptor beta chains below, sequenced in a study of shared clonotypes between healthy human individuals. TCRdb's copy holds only in-frame clones and misses some; the assay was immunoSEQ multiplex PCR. The table lists approximately 2.3 million clones, over 85% of them singletons, with 0.35% to 0.5% in the top ten. Source material: naive CD4+ T cells from PBMCs. Subset of the sample: CD45RA+ positively selected. Receptors originate from a young man in good health. Some clones in this sample may be carry-over from other donors' samples.

This rearrangement joins TRBV7-2 to TRBJ2-7, with TRBD2 as a possible D gene (6 bases). Germline CDR1 is SGHTA and CDR2 is FQGNSA. The CDR3 consists of 13 residues. V lost 5 bases and J lost 1, with 9 bases in between. DNA of the CDR3: TGTGCCAGCAGCGTTAGCGGATCCTACGAGCAGTACTTC. As protein: CASSVSGSYEQYF.

A word on this clone: Other DNA sequences in this specimen translate into the identical CDR3. The V call is TRBV7-2, the J call TRBJ2-7; D uncertain. Germline V lookup: CDR1 SGHTA, CDR2 FQGNSA. Trimming left V 2 bases short and J 4 bases short, with 6 bases between. This CDR3 has 12 residues. The CDR3: CASSLIGYEQYF. The DNA for the CDR3 is TGTGCCAGCAGCTTAATCGGGTACGAGCAGTACTTC.

V is TRBV2 and J is TRBJ2-3; 10 bases align to TRBD2. The CDR3 runs 15 residues. Germline V gene data show CDR1 as SNHLY and CDR2 as FYNNEI. The junction had 5 bases not matched to a gene; V was cut back by 4 bases and J by 4 bases. CDR3 in DNA: TGTGCCAGCAGTGTGTCACTAGCGGGGCCAGATACGCAGTATTTT. Protein: CASSVSLAGPDTQYF.

The genes are TRBV18 and TRBJ2-1; the D is unclear. This CDR3 is 13 amino acids long. Germline V lookup: CDR1 KGHSH, CDR2 LQKENI. Trimming removed 4 bases from V and 4 bases from J, with 8 bases in between. Here the CDR3 DNA reads TGTGCCAGCTCACAAACACCTTACAATGAGCAGTTCTTC. It codes for CASSQTPYNEQFF. Full variable domain (missing parts from reference TRBV18 and TRBJ2-1): NAGVMQNPRHLVRRRGQEARLRCSPMKGHSHVYWYRQLPEEGLKFMVYLQKENIIDESGMPKERFSAEFPKEGPSILRIQQVVRGDSAAYFCASSQTPYNEQFFGPGTRLTVL.

The chain carries TRBV5-1 and TRBJ2-7, with a weak D call TRBD2 (6 bases). CDR1 is SGHRS, CDR2 YFSETQ, per germline. Deletions cut 0 bases from V and 3 bases from J, with 13 bases between. This CDR3 comprises 15 residues. CDR3 amino acids: CASSLGGSGFYEQYF. The CDR3 nucleotides read TGCGCCAGCAGCTTGGGTGGTAGCGGCTTCTACGAGCAGTACTTC.

The chain links TRBV7-2 to TRBJ2-2; TRBD2 matches 10 bases. From germline, CDR1 is SGHTA and CDR2 FQGNSA. V gave up 5 bases and J gave up 4 bases; unmatched junction bases: 7. This CDR3 is 16 amino acids long. This CDR3 is CASSRKSSGSTGELFF. In DNA, the CDR3 is TGTGCCAGCAGCCGCAAGTCTAGCGGGAGCACCGGGGAGCTGTTTTTT.

The V gene is TRBV7-3, the J gene TRBJ1-4; 8 nucleotides line up with TRBD1. Per germline, CDR1 SGHTA and CDR2 FQGTGA. The length of the CDR3 is 15 residues. Losses at the gene ends were 5 bases for V and 7 bases for J; bases not matched to a gene: 9. For the CDR3, the DNA is TGTGCCAGCAGCCCTAGCGGACAGGGAGGTGAAAAACTGTTTTTT. Its translation: CASSPSGQGGEKLFF.

This clone occurred once. V usage is TRBV7-2 and J usage is TRBJ1-2, with D perhaps matching TRBD1 (6 bases). Per the germline V gene, CDR1 is SGHTA and CDR2 is FQGNSA. There are 16 residues in the CDR3. With 5 bases removed from V and 4 bases from J, the gap between germline ends came to 20 bases. The CDR3 DNA sequence: TGTGCCAGCAGCCCCGGGGGGGCAGGGTTTACCTATGGCTACACCTTC. This codes for CASSPGGAGFTYGYTF.

The chain combines TRBV29-1 with TRBJ1-1; possibly TRBD1 for D (6 bases). The V gene's germline CDR1 is SQVTM and CDR2 ANQGSEA. Trimming removed 2 bases at V and 5 bases at J, with 12 bases between. This CDR3 contains 13 residues. CDR3 sequence (DNA): TGCAGCGTTGAATGGCAGGGGTCTACTGAAGCTTTCTTT. Protein sequence: CSVEWQGSTEAFF.

In this sample, this clone turned up once. The J gene is TRBJ2-7, the V gene TRBV7-2; D is undetermined. The CDR3 loop spans 14 amino acids. Trimming cost V 5 bases and J 3 bases, with 14 bases left between them. The germline CDR1 and CDR2 sequences are SGHTA and FQGNSA. CDR3 loop: CASSPERIFYEQYF. The CDR3 DNA follows: TGTGCCAGCAGCCCCGAGAGGATATTCTACGAGCAGTACTTC.

CDR3 nucleotide sequence: TGTGCCAGCAGTCTCACTAGCGGGAGGGCCGGGTCCTACAATGAGCAGTTCTTC. This sequence encodes CASSLTSGRAGSYNEQFF. V usage is TRBV27 and J usage is TRBJ2-1, with TRBD2 matching over 13 bases. The CDR3 loop spans 18 amino acids. J lost 1 base, V lost 5 bases, and 8 bases had no gene match. Germline values: CDR1 MNHEY, CDR2 SMNVEV (reference sequence).